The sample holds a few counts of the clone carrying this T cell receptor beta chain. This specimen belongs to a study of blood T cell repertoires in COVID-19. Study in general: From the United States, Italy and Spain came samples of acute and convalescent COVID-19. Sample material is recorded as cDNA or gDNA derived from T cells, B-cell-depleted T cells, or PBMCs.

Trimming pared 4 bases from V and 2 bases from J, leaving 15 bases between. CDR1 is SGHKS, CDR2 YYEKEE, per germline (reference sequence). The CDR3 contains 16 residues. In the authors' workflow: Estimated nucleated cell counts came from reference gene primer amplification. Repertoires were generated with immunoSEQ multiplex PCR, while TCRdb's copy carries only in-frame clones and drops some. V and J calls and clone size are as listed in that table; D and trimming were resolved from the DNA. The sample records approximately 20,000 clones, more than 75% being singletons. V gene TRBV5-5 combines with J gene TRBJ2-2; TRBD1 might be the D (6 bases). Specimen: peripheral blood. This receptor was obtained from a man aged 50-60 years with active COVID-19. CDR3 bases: TGTGCCAGCAGCCGAACCGGGACACTAAACACCGGGGAGCTGTTTTTT. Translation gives CASSRTGTLNTGELFF.